Following are 10 T cell receptor beta chains from one sample sequenced in a study of T cells in localized non-small cell lung cancer. Libraries were prepared by immunoSEQ multiplex PCR; TCRdb keeps only in-frame clonotypes and omits some of them. The sample has tens of thousands of clones, about nine tenths seen once; the top ten hold over 12%. This sample comprised peripheral blood, obtained before any cancer treatment. Receptors were obtained from a man aged 40 to 70 with stage I squamous cell lung carcinoma.

The gene calls are TRBV10-3 and TRBJ1-5, with D tentatively TRBD1 (6 bases). This CDR3 contains 15 residues. Germline CDR1 reads ENHRY; CDR2 reads SYGVKD. V was clipped by 6 bases and J by 4 bases, with 16 bases between them. The CDR3 DNA reads as TGTGCCATCAGCCCCCTGGACAGTTCGAATCAGCCCCAGCATTTT. This encodes CAISPLDSSNQPQHF.

In its sample, this clone was seen once. This sequence joins TRBV18 and TRBJ1-5; D is perhaps TRBD1 (6 bases). The V gene lost 3 bases and the J gene lost 2 bases, with 11 bases spanning the gap. The CDR3 runs 15 residues. Germline CDR1 is KGHSH and CDR2 is LQKENI. Here the CDR3 DNA reads TGTGCCAGCTCACCGGACCCAGGGGGCAATCAGCCCCAGCATTTT. Translation: CASSPDPGGNQPQHF.

CDR3: CASSVGQGNNEQFF. The CDR3 bases are TGTGCCAGCAGCGTAGGGCAGGGGAACAATGAGCAGTTCTTC. V and J are TRBV9 and TRBJ2-1; possibly TRBD1 for D (6 bases). From germline, CDR1 is SGDLS and CDR2 YYNGEE. The V and J ends lost 0 bases and 5 bases respectively, with 9 bases between them. There are 14 residues in the CDR3.

The CDR3 sequence is CASSYSPGTGELFF. The CDR3 coding sequence is TGTGCCAGCAGTTATTCCCCGGGAACCGGGGAGCTGTTTTTT. This rearrangement joins TRBV6-5 to TRBJ2-2, with D tentatively TRBD2 (5 bases). In germline, CDR1 is MNHEY, CDR2 SVGAGI. This CDR3 spans 14 amino acids. V lost 3 bases and J lost 5, with 10 bases in between.

V and J are TRBV18 and TRBJ1-2, with a weak D call TRBD1 (5 bases). In germline, CDR1 is KGHSH, CDR2 LQKENI. CDR3 length: 13 amino acids. Trimming shortened V by 2 bases and J by 6 bases, and 10 bases separated the two germline ends. The chain's CDR3 is CASSPEQVNGYTF. CDR3 DNA sequence: TGTGCCAGCTCACCAGAACAGGTGAATGGCTACACCTTC. The whole variable domain, remainder taken from reference TRBV18 and TRBJ1-2, is NAGVMQNPRHLVRRRGQEARLRCSPMKGHSHVYWYRQLPEEGLKFMVYLQKENIIDESGMPKERFSAEFPKEGPSILRIQQVVRGDSAAYFCASSPEQVNGYTFGSGTRLTVV.

Only a few counts were recorded for this clone. The rearrangement uses TRBV2 and TRBJ1-6; 8 nucleotides align to TRBD1. This CDR3 comprises 13 residues. CDR1 is SNHLY and CDR2 is FYNNEI in the germline V gene. The ends lost 7 bases at V and 10 bases at J; junction bases unmatched: 6. CDR3 amino acids: CASTTGERSPLHF. In DNA, the CDR3 is TGTGCCAGCACGACAGGGGAAAGGTCACCCCTCCACTTT.

The chain recombines TRBV7-9 with TRBJ2-3; TRBD2 aligns across 9 bases. Germline V lookup: CDR1 SEHNR, CDR2 FQNEAQ (reference sequence). This CDR3 has 15 residues. V shed 2 bases and J 6 bases; nucleotides not matched to a gene: 6. CDR3 amino acids: CASSLPAGGLDTQYF. The CDR3 nucleotides are TGTGCCAGCAGCTTACCTGCGGGGGGGCTGGATACGCAGTATTTT. The full variable domain, in which reference TRBV7-9 and TRBJ2-3 provide the parts outside the CDR3, is DTGVSQNPRHKITKRGQNVTFRCDPISEHNRLYWYRQTLGQGPEFLTYFQNEAQLEKSRLLSDRFSAERPKGSFSTLEIQRTEQGDSAMYLCASSLPAGGLDTQYFGPGTRLTVL.

This clone came up once. V usage is TRBV12-2 and J usage is TRBJ1-2. TRBV12-2 corresponds to a pseudogene. CDR3 length equals 15 residues. CDR3 protein: CASRIPPGRLYGYTF. Written as DNA, the CDR3 is TGTGCAAGTCGTATACCCCCCGGACGGTTGTACGGCTACACCTTC.

The chain is built from TRBV6-5 and TRBJ1-2, with D maybe TRBD1 (5 bases). The CDR3 has 13 amino acids. With 2 bases removed from V and 1 base from J, the gap between germline ends came to 5 bases. In germline, CDR1 is MNHEY, CDR2 SVGAGI. The CDR3 reads CASSYDSNYGYTF. The CDR3 region has the DNA TGTGCCAGCAGTTACGACAGTAACTATGGCTACACCTTC.

This rearrangement joins TRBV5-1 to TRBJ1-2, with 12 nucleotides matching TRBD1. The junction had 6 bases not matched to a gene; V was cut back by 4 bases and J by 5 bases. This CDR3 is 15 amino acids long. Germline V gives CDR1 SGHRS, CDR2 YFSETQ. The CDR3 region is CASSQGTGGAYGYTF. CDR3 DNA sequence: TGCGCCAGCAGCCAGGGGACAGGGGGCGCGTATGGCTACACCTTC.